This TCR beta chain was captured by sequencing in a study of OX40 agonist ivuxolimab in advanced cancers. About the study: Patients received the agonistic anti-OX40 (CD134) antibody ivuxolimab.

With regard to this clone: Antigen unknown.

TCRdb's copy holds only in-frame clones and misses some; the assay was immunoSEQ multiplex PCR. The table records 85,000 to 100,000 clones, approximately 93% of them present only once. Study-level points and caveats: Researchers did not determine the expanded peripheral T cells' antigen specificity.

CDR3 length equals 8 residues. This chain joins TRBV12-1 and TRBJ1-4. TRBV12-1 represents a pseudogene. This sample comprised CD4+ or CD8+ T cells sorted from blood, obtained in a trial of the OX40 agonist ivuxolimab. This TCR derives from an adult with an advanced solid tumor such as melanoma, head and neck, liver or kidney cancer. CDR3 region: CAVWKLFF. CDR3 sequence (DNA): TGTGCCGTGTGGAAACTGTTTTTT.